This T cell receptor beta chain was sequenced for a study of blood T cell repertoires in COVID-19 (dated by TCRdb to about 2020). Notes on the research overall: The collaborator samples originated in the United States, Italy and Spain and spanned the acute and convalescent phases of COVID-19. The prospective study material was composed of cDNA or gDNA derived from T cells, B-cell-depleted T cells, or PBMCs. Subjects who had been exposed to COVID-19, were actively infected with it, or had recovered from it provided the deeply sampled blood TCRbeta repertoires that made up the dataset. A freely available public database, intended as a resource for researchers studying the immune response to SARS-CoV-2, is where the repertoires were released. Samples were obtained from the ongoing ImmuneRACE study (first 160 participants) and from 1,200 or so subjects provided by 6 global collaborators. A de-identified subject ID, COVID-19 status, age in years and sex were almost always included in the sample metadata. Where available, HLA class I and class II types were taken from metadata supplied by the sample provider and were not determined by assay-based typing. The paper as a whole reports these results and caveats: How much clinical and demographic metadata was included differed by source and by participant, and the metadata was provided uncurated.

TCRbeta CDR3 regions were amplified from genomic DNA by means of the immunoSEQ Assay, a bias-controlled multiplex PCR. The original methods were these. The number of nucleated cells in each sample was estimated by amplification of reference gene primers within the assay. Sequence reads were collapsed and filtered to measure the absolute abundance of every unique TCRbeta CDR3 rearrangement. For each sample, productive Simpson clonality was calculated as the square root of Simpson's diversity index across productive rearrangements. In its TCRdb copy, this immuneACCESS table keeps in-frame sequences only and misses some clones. Where compared with another copy, unresolved V genes explain less than half of these, and the others have no known cause. Clonal size and the V and J genes are those of that table, whereas D and trimming came from the DNA. In all, the sample holds roughly 86,000 clones, and around nine tenths of those were seen once. The top ten clonotypes cover 4.5% to 6% of the sample.

A word on this clone: Its antigen has not been determined. Nothing much larger sits one base from this clone, and base qualities are not available.

The collaborating institutions used their own protocols to collect whole blood in K2EDTA tubes. For TCRbeta analysis, collaborators shipped samples as frozen whole blood, isolated PBMCs, or DNA extracted from either of those sample types. V loses 5 bases, J loses 0 bases, and the germline ends lie 17 bases apart. The CDR3 spans 16 residues, from the cysteine through the phenylalanine. The CDR3 DNA has 48 bases and is translated from base 1. Via the germline V gene (reference sequence), CDR1 is LNHDA and CDR2 SQIVND. This sequence originates from a man aged 50 to 60 with active or convalescent COVID-19. This sequence uses TRBV19 and TRBJ2-7; possibly the D gene is TRBD2, per 5 matching bases. Sequenced: peripheral blood. At the DNA level, the sequence is TGTGCCAGTAGTCCCGCCCTGGACTCCCGCTCCTACGAGCAGTACTTC. Its amino acids are CASSPALDSRSYEQYF.